This T cell receptor (beta chain) was profiled in a study of T-cell reconstitution after alpha-beta-depleted transplantation in children. V was cut by 6 bases and J by 1 base, with 15 bases left in between. Per the germline V gene, CDR1 is LNHDA and CDR2 is SQIVND (reference sequence). CDR3 length equals 15 residues. For TCRbeta, the library was prepared with unique molecular identifiers. TCRdb reprocessed the PCR reads with MiXCR, giving one entry per CDR3 protein. The sample shows roughly 500,000 distinct CDR3 sequences, 30% to 35% of them seen only once. The TCR was taken from a human donor who donated a stem cell graft to a child with aplastic anemia. The chain is built from TRBV19 and TRBJ1-1, with a possible D match to TRBD1 (5 bases). Sequenced material: PBMCs from the stem cell graft donor, taken from the stem cell graft. The CDR3 DNA follows: TGTGCCAGTAGCAACTATAGGGGCTCGAACACTGAAGCTTTCTTT. This gives the protein CASSNYRGSNTEAFF. Full variable domain (rest looked up from reference TRBV19 and TRBJ1-1): DGGITQSPKYLFRKEGQNVTLSCEQNLNHDAMYWYRQDPGQGLRLIYYSQIVNDFQKGDIAEGYSVSREKKESFPLTVTSAQKNPTAFYLCASSNYRGSNTEAFFGQGTRLTVV.